The following is a T cell receptor beta chain sequence with its context. This specimen belongs to a study of blood T cell repertoires in COVID-19. Turning to the study itself: Material from acute and convalescent COVID-19 was sourced from the United States, Italy and Spain. From T cells, B-cell-depleted T cells, or PBMCs came the material, which was cDNA or gDNA.

CDR1 is MNHNY, CDR2 SVGAGI, per germline (reference sequence). This CDR3 spans 15 amino acids. V was pared by 2 bases and J by 3 bases, with 6 bases of the junction left unmatched. In the original processing: Using reference gene primer amplification, nucleated cell counts were estimated. The method was immunoSEQ multiplex PCR; TCRdb's version includes in-frame clones alone and lacks a portion of them. V and J calls and clone size follow that table, whereas D and trimming were derived from the DNA. The sample holds under 120,000 clones, approximately 62% seen once. The sequence came from a man older than 75 with acute or convalescent COVID-19. The sample taken for sequencing was peripheral blood. The genes are TRBV6-6 and TRBJ1-1; TRBD1 matches 7 bases. In DNA form, the CDR3 reads TGTGCCAGCAGTTACCGATTCCAGGGGGACACTGAAGCTTTCTTT. Its protein product is CASSYRFQGDTEAFF.